The 30 T cell receptor beta chains below were found in one sample sequenced in a study of T cell responses to AZD1222 COVID-19 vaccine. Data came from immunoSEQ multiplex PCR; TCRdb stores just in-frame clones and leaves some out. The table has about 140,000 clones, 85% to 90% seen once; the top ten hold over 4.5%. The sample here was peripheral blood, taken 28 days after the second AZD1222 dose. The source of these receptors is an adult who received the AZD1222 COVID-19 vaccine.

The chain carries TRBV11-2 and TRBJ1-1; D is uncertain. CDR1 and CDR2 (germline): SGHAT, FQNNGV. Trimming took off 5 bases at V and 4 bases at J, with 14 bases between the two ends. The CDR3 has 14 amino acids. The CDR3 region has the DNA TGTGCCAGCAGCCCAAGCCAGGCGGGCACTGAAGCTTTCTTT. This sequence encodes CASSPSQAGTEAFF.

The chain joins TRBV27 to TRBJ2-1; TRBD2 aligns across 11 bases. Trimming cost V 5 bases and J 0 bases; bases outside gene matches: 9. Germline-derived CDR1 and CDR2 are MNHEY and SMNVEV (reference sequence). The CDR3 runs to 18 residues. The CDR3 sequence is CASSRTSGYLSSYNEQFF. The DNA of the CDR3 is TGTGCCAGCAGTCGGACTAGCGGGTATTTAAGCTCCTACAATGAGCAGTTCTTC.

This sequence joins TRBV7-9 and TRBJ1-4; no reliable D call. The CDR3 loop spans 11 amino acids. The germline V gene encodes CDR1 SEHNR and CDR2 FQNEAQ (reference sequence). V was trimmed by 3 bases and J by 4 bases, leaving 0 bases between them. The CDR3 region has the DNA TGTGCCAGCAGCTTTAATGAAAAACTGTTTTTT. This encodes CASSFNEKLFF.

The chain combines TRBV7-6 with TRBJ2-3, with D maybe TRBD1 (6 bases). V dropped 0 bases and J dropped 0 bases, with 10 bases sitting between them. Per germline, CDR1 SGHVS and CDR2 FNYEAQ. The CDR3 spans 16 residues. The CDR3 here is CASSLAVGHSTDTQYF. The CDR3 DNA reads TGTGCCAGCAGCTTAGCGGTGGGACACAGCACAGATACGCAGTATTTT.

The genes are TRBV6-2 or TRBV6-3 and TRBJ2-2; D unresolved. The CDR3 consists of 15 residues. Trimming took 3 bases from V and 0 from J, leaving 8 bases between them. Germline assignment: CDR1 MNHEY and CDR2 SVGEGT. CDR3 coding DNA: TGTGCCAGCAGTTATGGGGTTACGAACACCGGGGAGCTGTTTTTT. Amino acids: CASSYGVTNTGELFF.

A single count supports this clone. The genes are TRBV18 and TRBJ1-4, with a tentative D call TRBD1 (5 bases). CDR3 length: 14 residues. Trimming removed 3 bases at V and 4 bases at J, with 9 bases between. Per the germline V gene, CDR1 is KGHSH and CDR2 is LQKENI. CDR3 nucleotides: TGTGCCAGCTCACCGCAGGGATTTAATGAAAAACTGTTTTTT. It yields the protein CASSPQGFNEKLFF. The full variable domain, with the rest looked up from reference TRBV18 and TRBJ1-4, is NAGVMQNPRHLVRRRGQEARLRCSPMKGHSHVYWYRQLPEEGLKFMVYLQKENIIDESGMPKERFSAEFPKEGPSILRIQQVVRGDSAAYFCASSPQGFNEKLFFGSGTQLSVL.

This clone was observed a handful of times. The V call is TRBV7-9, the J call TRBJ1-5; maybe TRBD1 (6 bases). V was clipped by 1 base and J by 2 bases, with 15 bases between them. From germline, CDR1 is SEHNR and CDR2 FQNEAQ (reference sequence). The CDR3 runs to 17 residues. DNA of the CDR3: TGTGCCAGCAGCTTAGGAGGGTGGGGGCTCGGCAATCAGCCCCAGCATTTT. It yields the protein CASSLGGWGLGNQPQHF.

V usage is TRBV5-5 and J usage is TRBJ1-1; D is possibly TRBD1 (6 bases). The CDR3 is 12 residues long. V was cut by 5 bases and J by 8 bases, with 13 bases left in between. Germline V gives CDR1 SGHKS, CDR2 YYEKEE (reference sequence). The CDR3 DNA sequence: TGTGCCAGCAGTGGGACACCCGAAGAAGCTTTCTTT. Protein product: CASSGTPEEAFF.

This chain uses TRBV7-9 with TRBJ2-3; 7 nucleotides agree with TRBD2. The J segment lost 9 bases and the V segment lost 5 bases, leaving 11 bases of the junction unmatched. CDR3 length: 14 amino acids. Germline V gene lookup returns CDR1 SEHNR and CDR2 FQNEAQ (reference sequence). CDR3 region: CASSPRQQTSTQYF. CDR3 coding DNA: TGTGCCAGCAGCCCCCGACAGCAGACTAGCACGCAGTATTTT.

The CDR3 DNA sequence: TGCGCCAGCAGCGCAACGGCAGACTATGGCTACACCTTC. Translation gives CASSATADYGYTF. The rearrangement uses TRBV5-1 and TRBJ1-2, with D unresolved. The V and J ends lost 4 bases and 3 bases respectively, with 10 bases between them. The CDR3 is 13 residues long. CDR1 is SGHRS, CDR2 YFSETQ, per germline.

The chain is built from TRBV5-1 and TRBJ2-1; 13 bases align to TRBD2. Trimming at V came to 3 bases and at J to 8 bases, leaving 2 bases not matched to a gene. In germline, CDR1 is SGHRS, CDR2 YFSETQ. There are 14 residues in the CDR3. CDR3 loop: CASSYGLAGDEQFF. CDR3 in DNA: TGCGCCAGCAGCTACGGACTAGCGGGAGATGAGCAGTTCTTC. Full variable domain (missing parts from reference TRBV5-1 and TRBJ2-1): KAGVTQTPRYLIKTRGQQVTLSCSPISGHRSVSWYQQTPGQGLQFLFEYFSETQRNKGNFPGRFSGRQFSNSRSEMNVSTLELGDSALYLCASSYGLAGDEQFFGPGTRLTVL.

This clone appeared once. The chain uses TRBV6-1 and TRBJ1-1, with D perhaps matching TRBD1 (5 bases). Germline loops: CDR1 MNHNS, CDR2 SASEGT. CDR3 size: 13 residues. The germline V and J ends were trimmed by 2 bases and 4 bases, with 8 bases remaining between them. Written as DNA, the CDR3 is TGTGCCAGCAGTGAACTGGGGGTCACTGAAGCTTTCTTT. This sequence encodes CASSELGVTEAFF.

The chain recombines TRBV29-1 with TRBJ2-5; no clear D. CDR1 and CDR2 (germline): SQVTM, ANQGSEA. The V end lost 4 bases, the J end lost 5 bases, and 8 bases lay between the germline ends. This CDR3 is 11 amino acids long. The CDR3 sequence: CSVGSGETQYF. Here the CDR3 DNA reads TGCAGCGTTGGGAGTGGCGAGACCCAGTACTTC. The full variable domain, in which reference TRBV29-1 and TRBJ2-5 provide the parts outside the CDR3, is SAVISQKPSRDICQRGTSLTIQCQVDSQVTMMFWYRQQPGQSLTLIATANQGSEATYESGFVIDKFPISRPNLTFSTLTVSNMSPEDSSIYLCSVGSGETQYFGPGTRLLVL.

V gene TRBV6-6 combines with J gene TRBJ1-5; 7 bases fit TRBD1. Germline loops: CDR1 MNHNY, CDR2 SVGAGI (reference sequence). V lost 5 bases to trimming and J lost 1 base; unmatched junction nucleotides: 11. The CDR3 runs 17 residues. CDR3 nucleotides: TGTGCCAGCAGTCCGACCCCCGACAGGGTCAGCAATCAGCCCCAGCATTTT. It encodes CASSPTPDRVSNQPQHF.

The V and J genes are TRBV2 and TRBJ1-5; D not resolved. CDR1 SNHLY and CDR2 FYNNEI come from the germline V gene. Trimming took 5 bases from V and 2 from J, leaving 13 bases between them. This CDR3 spans 15 amino acids. The CDR3 sequence is CASSPGVGGNQPQHF. The CDR3 DNA follows: TGTGCCAGCAGTCCTGGGGTCGGTGGCAATCAGCCCCAGCATTTT. The variable domain in full, with the rest retrieved from reference TRBV2 and TRBJ1-5, is EPEVTQTPSHQVTQMGQEVILRCVPISNHLYFYWYRQILGQKVEFLVSFYNNEISEKSEIFDDQFSVERPDGSNFTLKIRSTKLEDSAMYFCASSPGVGGNQPQHFGDGTRLSIL.

As regards this clone: An end of the junction differs from the germline gene, which may be a read error. The chain carries TRBV7-7 and TRBJ1-1; no clear D. This CDR3 spans 14 amino acids. Germline V gene data show CDR1 as SSHAT and CDR2 as FNYEAQ (reference sequence). The CDR3 region is CASSNRVLDTEAFF. CDR3 nucleotide sequence: TGTGCTAGCAGTAACCGGGTTCTGGACACTGAAGCTTTCTTT.

The chain links TRBV18 to TRBJ1-4, with D unclear. Germline V CDR1 and CDR2: KGHSH, LQKENI. V was pared by 7 bases and J by 3 bases, with 9 bases between. The CDR3 extends over 13 amino acids. The CDR3 spells CASLRSPNEKLFF. The DNA for the CDR3 is TGTGCCAGCTTACGTTCGCCTAATGAAAAACTGTTTTTT.

The chain employs TRBV19 and TRBJ1-1; D ambiguous. V was clipped by 3 bases and J by 1 base, with 12 bases between them. The germline gives CDR1 LNHDA, CDR2 SQIVND (reference sequence). The CDR3 contains 15 residues. CDR3 residues: CASSIGKARNTEAFF. The CDR3 region has the DNA TGTGCCAGTAGTATCGGTAAGGCACGGAACACTGAAGCTTTCTTT.

This clone appeared once. The chain uses TRBV30 and TRBJ1-1; D is possibly TRBD1 (6 bases). Looked up from germline, CDR1 is GTSNPN and CDR2 is SVGIG (reference sequence). V shed 3 bases and J shed 6 bases, with 14 bases lying between them. The CDR3 runs 13 residues. As DNA, the CDR3 is TGTGCCTGGAGGACTCTCAGGGGTTCTGAAGCTTTCTTT. Protein: CAWRTLRGSEAFF.

The V call is TRBV7-6, the J call TRBJ2-1; weak D call: TRBD2 (6 bases). V was shortened by 2 bases and J by 3 bases, with 14 bases between the two germline ends. Germline CDR1 is SGHVS and CDR2 is FNYEAQ. This CDR3 is 16 amino acids long. In DNA form, the CDR3 reads TGTGCCAGCAGCTTAAGGGTGGTAGCGGACTACAATGAGCAGTTCTTC. Translating it yields CASSLRVVADYNEQFF.

The chain couples TRBV2 to TRBJ1-5; D not resolved. The CDR3 extends over 14 amino acids. The V gene lost 3 bases and the J gene lost 3 bases, with 9 bases spanning the gap. Looked up from germline, CDR1 is SNHLY and CDR2 is FYNNEI. CDR3 protein: CASSDGGPNQPQHF. The CDR3 nucleotides are TGTGCCAGCAGTGACGGTGGGCCCAATCAGCCCCAGCATTTT. The whole variable domain, remainder taken from reference TRBV2 and TRBJ1-5, is EPEVTQTPSHQVTQMGQEVILRCVPISNHLYFYWYRQILGQKVEFLVSFYNNEISEKSEIFDDQFSVERPDGSNFTLKIRSTKLEDSAMYFCASSDGGPNQPQHFGDGTRLSIL.

The genes are TRBV7-6 and TRBJ1-3; D is unclear. The CDR3 is made up of 16 amino acids. Germline V gives CDR1 SGHVS, CDR2 FNYEAQ. The V end was cut by 2 bases, the J end by 0 bases, with 11 bases between. The CDR3: CASSLYPADSGNTIYF. DNA of the CDR3: TGTGCCAGCAGCTTATACCCGGCCGACTCTGGAAACACCATATATTTT.

V usage is TRBV6-5 and J usage is TRBJ1-5; the D gene is possibly TRBD1 (6 bases). Germline CDR1 reads MNHEY; CDR2 reads SVGAGI. The CDR3 consists of 13 residues. Between the trimmed V and J ends, which lost 10 bases and 2 bases, there was a span of 12 bases. For the CDR3, the DNA is TGTGCCATCACACAGGGTGGCAATCAGCCCCAGCATTTT. Its translation: CAITQGGNQPQHF.

V gene TRBV6-5 combines with J gene TRBJ1-2; D remains unclear. This CDR3 has 15 amino acids. Per the germline V gene, CDR1 is MNHEY and CDR2 is SVGAGI. Trimming pared 0 bases from V and 8 bases from J, leaving 16 bases between. The chain's CDR3 is CASSYSSFLRSGYTF. DNA of the CDR3: TGTGCCAGCAGTTACTCCTCATTCCTCCGGTCGGGCTACACCTTC.

CDR3 bases: TGTGCCAGCGGGGGGAGGGAGACCCAGTACTTC. It translates to CASGGRETQYF. The chain employs TRBV12-3 or TRBV12-4 and TRBJ2-5; D perhaps matches TRBD2 (6 bases). The CDR3 consists of 11 residues. V lost 8 bases, J lost 5 bases, and 9 bases lay in between.

V gene TRBV29-1 combines with J gene TRBJ1-1, with a tentative D call TRBD1 (5 bases). Trimming left V 4 bases short and J 1 base short, with 10 bases between. Looked up from germline, CDR1 is SQVTM and CDR2 is ANQGSEA. The CDR3 consists of 13 residues. The CDR3 DNA reads as TGCAGCGTTGGAGACAGTCCGAACACTGAAGCTTTCTTT. Amino acid sequence: CSVGDSPNTEAFF.

The chain links TRBV27 to TRBJ1-5; D is uncertain. The CDR3 is made up of 16 amino acids. The V end lost 0 bases, the J end lost 0 bases, and 9 bases lay between the germline ends. CDR1 MNHEY and CDR2 SMNVEV come from the germline V gene (reference sequence). DNA for the CDR3: TGTGCCAGCAGTTTATCGAACACCTATAGCAATCAGCCCCAGCATTTT. Its protein product is CASSLSNTYSNQPQHF.

The chain combines TRBV3-1 (or the pseudogene TRBV3-2) with TRBJ1-3; the D is unclear. CDR3 length: 15 residues. Trimming shortened V by 3 bases and J by 2 bases, and 11 bases separated the two germline ends. Germline CDR1 LGHDT, CDR2 YNNKEL (reference sequence). CDR3 loop: CASSHGDTAGNTIYF. DNA of the CDR3: TGTGCCAGCAGCCATGGAGACACCGCTGGAAACACCATATATTTT.

The gene calls are TRBV6-5 and TRBJ2-7, with 10 positions matching TRBD2. CDR3 size: 14 residues. V shed 5 bases and J 4 bases; nucleotides not matched to a gene: 5. Germline CDR1 reads MNHEY; CDR2 reads SVGAGI. The CDR3 loop reads CASSPLAGPYEQYF. The CDR3 DNA reads as TGTGCCAGCAGTCCACTAGCGGGGCCGTACGAGCAGTACTTC.

The CDR3, as DNA: TGCAGTGCTAGAGATTCAGATACGCAGTATTTT. It translates to CSARDSDTQYF. V usage is TRBV20-1 and J usage is TRBJ2-3, with D uncertain. Germline values: CDR1 DFQATT, CDR2 SNEGSKA (reference sequence). This CDR3 comprises 11 residues. The V end was cut by 0 bases, the J end by 4 bases, with 2 bases between.